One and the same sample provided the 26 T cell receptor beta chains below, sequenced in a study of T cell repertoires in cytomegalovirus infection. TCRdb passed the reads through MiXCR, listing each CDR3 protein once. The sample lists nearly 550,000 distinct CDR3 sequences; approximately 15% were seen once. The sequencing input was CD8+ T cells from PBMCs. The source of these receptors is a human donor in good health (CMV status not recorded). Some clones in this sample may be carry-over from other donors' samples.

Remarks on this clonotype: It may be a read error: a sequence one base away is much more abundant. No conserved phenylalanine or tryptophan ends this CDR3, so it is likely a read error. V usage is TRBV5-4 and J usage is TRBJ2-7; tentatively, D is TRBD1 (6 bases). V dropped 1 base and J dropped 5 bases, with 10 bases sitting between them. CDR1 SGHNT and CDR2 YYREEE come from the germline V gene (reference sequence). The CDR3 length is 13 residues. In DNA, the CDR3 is TGTGCCAGCAGCTTGCAGGGGCGCAACGAGCAGTACTTA. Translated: CASSLQGRNEQYL.

DNA for the CDR3: TGCGCCAGCAAAGCCCCGGGAGGAGCAGATACGCAGTATTTT. Translated, it gives CASKAPGGADTQYF. The V and J genes are TRBV5-1 and TRBJ2-3, with TRBD2 matching over 7 bases. The CDR3 is 14 residues long. V was pared by 6 bases and J by 4 bases, with 8 bases of the junction left unmatched. Per the germline V gene, CDR1 is SGHRS and CDR2 is YFSETQ.

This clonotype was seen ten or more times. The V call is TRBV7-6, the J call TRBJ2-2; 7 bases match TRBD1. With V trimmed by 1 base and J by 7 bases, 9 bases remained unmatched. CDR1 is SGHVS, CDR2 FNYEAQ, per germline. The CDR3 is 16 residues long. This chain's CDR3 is CASSLGQGYGGGELFF. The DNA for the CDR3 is TGTGCCAGCAGCTTAGGACAGGGTTACGGAGGCGGGGAGCTGTTTTTT.

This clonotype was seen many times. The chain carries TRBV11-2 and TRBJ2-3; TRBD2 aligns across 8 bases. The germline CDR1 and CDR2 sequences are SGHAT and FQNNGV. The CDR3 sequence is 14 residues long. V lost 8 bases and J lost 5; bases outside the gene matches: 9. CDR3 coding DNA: TGTGCCAGCGAGACTAGCGTCATCTTAGATACGCAGTATTTT. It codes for CASETSVILDTQYF.

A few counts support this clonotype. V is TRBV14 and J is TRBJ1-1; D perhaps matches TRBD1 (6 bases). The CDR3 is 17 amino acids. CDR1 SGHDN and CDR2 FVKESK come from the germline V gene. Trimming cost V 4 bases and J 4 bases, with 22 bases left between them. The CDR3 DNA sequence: TGTGCCAGCAGCCCCGCCCGGGACACTTCTGGCGGCACTGAAGCTTTCTTT. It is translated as CASSPARDTSGGTEAFF.

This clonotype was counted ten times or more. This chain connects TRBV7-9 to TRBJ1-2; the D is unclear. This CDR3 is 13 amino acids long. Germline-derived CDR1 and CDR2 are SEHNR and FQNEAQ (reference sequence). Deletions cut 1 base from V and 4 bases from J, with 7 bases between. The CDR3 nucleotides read TGTGCCAGCAGCTTAGAAACGGTCTATGGCTACACCTTC. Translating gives CASSLETVYGYTF.

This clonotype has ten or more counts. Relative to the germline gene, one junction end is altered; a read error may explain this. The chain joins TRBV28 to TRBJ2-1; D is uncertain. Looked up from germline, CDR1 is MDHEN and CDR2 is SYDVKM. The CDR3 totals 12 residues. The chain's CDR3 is CASSLRRNEQFF. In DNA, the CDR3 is TGCGCCAGCAGCTTGAGGAGAAATGAGCAGTTCTTC.

CDR3 sequence: CASSMGLKNIQYF. The CDR3 DNA follows: TGTGCCAGTAGTATGGGTCTCAAAAACATTCAGTACTTC. This rearrangement joins TRBV19 to TRBJ2-4, with no clear D. Trimming took 3 bases from V and 3 from J, leaving 6 bases between them. This CDR3 spans 13 amino acids. CDR1 LNHDA and CDR2 SQIVND come from the germline V gene (reference sequence). Full variable domain (missing parts from reference TRBV19 and TRBJ2-4): DGGITQSPKYLFRKEGQNVTLSCEQNLNHDAMYWYRQDPGQGLRLIYYSQIVNDFQKGDIAEGYSVSREKKESFPLTVTSAQKNPTAFYLCASSMGLKNIQYFGAGTRLSVL.

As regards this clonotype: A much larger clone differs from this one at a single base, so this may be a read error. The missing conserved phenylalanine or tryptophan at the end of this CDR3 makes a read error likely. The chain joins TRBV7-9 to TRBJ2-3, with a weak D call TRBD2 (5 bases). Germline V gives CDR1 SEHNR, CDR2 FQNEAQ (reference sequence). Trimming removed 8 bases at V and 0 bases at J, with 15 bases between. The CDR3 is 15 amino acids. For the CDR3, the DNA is TGTGCCAGCTTAGGAGCGGTTGCTAGCACAGATACGCAGTATATT. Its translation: CASLGAVASTDTQYI.

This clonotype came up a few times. The CDR3 reads CASSLGSSTGELFF. The CDR3 region has the DNA TGTGCCAGCAGCTTGGGCTCTTCCACCGGGGAGCTGTTTTTT. The chain uses TRBV5-6 and TRBJ2-2; D unclear. CDR3 length equals 14 residues. V was trimmed by 0 bases and J by 4 bases, leaving 7 bases between them. The germline V gene has CDR1 SGHDT and CDR2 YYEEEE.

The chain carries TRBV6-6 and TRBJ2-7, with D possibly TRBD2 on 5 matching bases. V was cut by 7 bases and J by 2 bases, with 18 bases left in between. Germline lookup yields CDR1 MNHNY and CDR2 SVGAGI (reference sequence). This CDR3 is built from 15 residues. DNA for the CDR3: TGTGCCAGCAAGAGGAGTTCTCGGGGTACCTACGAGCAGTACTTC. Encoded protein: CASKRSSRGTYEQYF.

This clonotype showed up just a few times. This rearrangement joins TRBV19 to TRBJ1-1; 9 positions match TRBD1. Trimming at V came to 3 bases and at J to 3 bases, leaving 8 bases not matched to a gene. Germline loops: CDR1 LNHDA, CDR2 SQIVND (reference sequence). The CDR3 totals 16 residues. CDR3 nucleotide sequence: TGTGCCAGTAGTATTTGGCCGGGGGACAGGGACACTGAAGCTTTCTTT. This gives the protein CASSIWPGDRDTEAFF. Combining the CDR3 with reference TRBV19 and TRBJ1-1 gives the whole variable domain DGGITQSPKYLFRKEGQNVTLSCEQNLNHDAMYWYRQDPGQGLRLIYYSQIVNDFQKGDIAEGYSVSREKKESFPLTVTSAQKNPTAFYLCASSIWPGDRDTEAFFGQGTRLTVV.

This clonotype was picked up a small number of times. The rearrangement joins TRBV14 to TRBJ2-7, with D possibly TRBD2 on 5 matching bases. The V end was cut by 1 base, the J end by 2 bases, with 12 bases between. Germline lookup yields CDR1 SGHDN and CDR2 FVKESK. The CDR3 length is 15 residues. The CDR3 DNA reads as TGTGCCAGCAGCCAAGGTGGGCTAGCAACCTACGAGCAGTACTTC. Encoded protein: CASSQGGLATYEQYF.

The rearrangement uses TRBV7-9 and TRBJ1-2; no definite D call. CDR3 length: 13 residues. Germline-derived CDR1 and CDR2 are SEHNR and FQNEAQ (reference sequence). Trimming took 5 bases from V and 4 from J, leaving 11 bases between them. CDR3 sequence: CASSRALSYGYTF. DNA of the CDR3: TGTGCCAGCAGCCGAGCTTTGAGCTATGGCTACACCTTC.

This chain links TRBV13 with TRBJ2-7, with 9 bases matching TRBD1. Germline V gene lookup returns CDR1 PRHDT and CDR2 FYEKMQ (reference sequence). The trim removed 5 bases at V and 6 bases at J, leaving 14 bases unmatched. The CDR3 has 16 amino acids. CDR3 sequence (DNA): TGTGCCAGCAGCCCTTTCGGCGGGGGACAGGGCTCCGAGCAGTACTTC. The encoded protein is CASSPFGGGQGSEQYF.

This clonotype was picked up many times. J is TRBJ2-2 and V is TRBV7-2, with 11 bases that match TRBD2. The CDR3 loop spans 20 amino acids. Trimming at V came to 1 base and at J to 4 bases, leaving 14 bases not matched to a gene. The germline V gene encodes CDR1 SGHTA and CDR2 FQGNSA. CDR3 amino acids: CASSLGVGLAGDQGTGELFF. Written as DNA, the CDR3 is TGTGCCAGCAGCTTAGGGGTCGGACTAGCGGGTGATCAAGGCACCGGGGAGCTGTTTTTT. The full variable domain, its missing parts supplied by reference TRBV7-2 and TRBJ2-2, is GAGVSQSPSNKVTEKGKDVELRCDPISGHTALYWYRQSLGQGLEFLIYFQGNSAPDKSGLPSDRFSAERTGGSVSTLTIQRTQQEDSAVYLCASSLGVGLAGDQGTGELFFGEGSRLTVL.

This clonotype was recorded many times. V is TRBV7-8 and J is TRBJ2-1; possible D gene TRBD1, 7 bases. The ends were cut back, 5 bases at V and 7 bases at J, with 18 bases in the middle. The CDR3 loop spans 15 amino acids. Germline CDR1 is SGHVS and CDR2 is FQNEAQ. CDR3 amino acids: CASSPRGQEGNEQFF. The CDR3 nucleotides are TGTGCCAGCAGCCCTCGAGGACAGGAGGGGAATGAGCAGTTCTTC.

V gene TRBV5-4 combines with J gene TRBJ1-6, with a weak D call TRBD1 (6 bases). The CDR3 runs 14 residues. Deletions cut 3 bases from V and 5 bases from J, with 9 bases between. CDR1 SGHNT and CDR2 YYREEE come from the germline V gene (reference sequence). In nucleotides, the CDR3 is TGTGCCAGCAGCTCGGGACATCATAATTCACCCCTCCACTTT. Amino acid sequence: CASSSGHHNSPLHF.

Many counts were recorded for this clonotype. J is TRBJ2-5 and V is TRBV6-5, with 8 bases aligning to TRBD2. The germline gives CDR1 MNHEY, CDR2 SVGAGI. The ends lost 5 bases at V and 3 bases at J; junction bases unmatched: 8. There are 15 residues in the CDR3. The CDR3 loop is CASSPVAGSEETQYF. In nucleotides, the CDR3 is TGTGCCAGCAGTCCAGTAGCGGGGAGTGAAGAGACCCAGTACTTC.

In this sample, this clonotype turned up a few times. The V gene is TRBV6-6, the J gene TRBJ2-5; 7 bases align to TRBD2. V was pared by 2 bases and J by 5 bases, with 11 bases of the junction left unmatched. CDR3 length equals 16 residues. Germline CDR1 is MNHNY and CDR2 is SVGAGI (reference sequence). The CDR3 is CASSYARGGRDETQYF. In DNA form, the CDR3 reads TGTGCCAGCAGTTACGCCCGTGGGGGGAGGGACGAGACCCAGTACTTC.

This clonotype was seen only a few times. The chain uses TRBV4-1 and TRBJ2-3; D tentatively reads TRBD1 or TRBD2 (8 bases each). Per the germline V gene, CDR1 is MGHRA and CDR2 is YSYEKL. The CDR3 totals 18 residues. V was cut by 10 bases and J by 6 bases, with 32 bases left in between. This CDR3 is CATRGTGGYSGRMDTQYF. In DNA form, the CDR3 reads TGCGCCACCAGGGGGACAGGAGGTTACAGCGGGAGAATGGATACGCAGTATTTT.

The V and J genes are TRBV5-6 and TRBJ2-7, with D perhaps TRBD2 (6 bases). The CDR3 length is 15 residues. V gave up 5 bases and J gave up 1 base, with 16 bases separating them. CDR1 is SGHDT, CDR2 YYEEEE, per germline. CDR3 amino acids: CASSGDWRGSYEQYF. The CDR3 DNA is TGTGCCAGCAGTGGTGACTGGCGGGGATCCTACGAGCAGTACTTC. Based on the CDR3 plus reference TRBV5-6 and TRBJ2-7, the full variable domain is DAGVTQSPTHLIKTRGQQVTLRCSPKSGHDTVSWYQQALGQGPQFIFQYYEEEERQRGNFPDRFSGHQFPNYSSELNVNALLLGDSALYLCASSGDWRGSYEQYFGPGTRLTVT.

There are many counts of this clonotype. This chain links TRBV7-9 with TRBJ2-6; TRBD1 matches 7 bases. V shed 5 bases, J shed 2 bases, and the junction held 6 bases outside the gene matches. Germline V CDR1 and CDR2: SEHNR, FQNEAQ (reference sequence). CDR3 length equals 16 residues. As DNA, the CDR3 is TGTGCCAGCAGCACCTCAACAGGGGCTGGGGCCAACGTCCTGACTTTC. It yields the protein CASSTSTGAGANVLTF.

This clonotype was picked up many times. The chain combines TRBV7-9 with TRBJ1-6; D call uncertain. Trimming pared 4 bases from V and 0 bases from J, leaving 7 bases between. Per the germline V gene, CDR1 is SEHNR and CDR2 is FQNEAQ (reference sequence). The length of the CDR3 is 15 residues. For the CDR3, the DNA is TGTGCCAGCAGCTCCGAGAGCTCCTATAATTCACCCCTCCACTTT. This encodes CASSSESSYNSPLHF. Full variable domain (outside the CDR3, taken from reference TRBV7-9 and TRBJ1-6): DTGVSQNPRHKITKRGQNVTFRCDPISEHNRLYWYRQTLGQGPEFLTYFQNEAQLEKSRLLSDRFSAERPKGSFSTLEIQRTEQGDSAMYLCASSSESSYNSPLHFGNGTRLTVT.

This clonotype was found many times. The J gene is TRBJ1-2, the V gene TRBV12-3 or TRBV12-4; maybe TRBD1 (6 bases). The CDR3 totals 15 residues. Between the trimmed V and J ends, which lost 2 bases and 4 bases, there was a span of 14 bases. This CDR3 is CASSLTGGTGYGYTF. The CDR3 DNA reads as TGTGCCAGCAGTTTAACGGGGGGCACGGGCTATGGCTACACCTTC.

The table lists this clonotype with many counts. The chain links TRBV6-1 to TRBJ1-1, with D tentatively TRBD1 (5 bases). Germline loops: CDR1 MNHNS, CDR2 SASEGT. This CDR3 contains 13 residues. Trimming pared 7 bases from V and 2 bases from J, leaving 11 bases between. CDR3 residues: CASTRGINTEAFF. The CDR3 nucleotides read TGTGCCAGCACAAGGGGCATTAACACTGAAGCTTTCTTT.